A selection of T cell receptor beta chains follows, all from one sample in a study of blood T cell repertoires in COVID-19. Method: immunoSEQ multiplex PCR; TCRdb's copy keeps in-frame clones and lacks some. The sample lists 90,000 to 150,000 clones, more than 70% occurring once. Sequencing was carried out using peripheral blood. Receptors originate from a human donor in a cohort sampled during active COVID-19. The CDR3 runs from the conserved cysteine through the conserved F or W.

j_gene,v_gene,CDR3aa
TRBJ2-7,TRBV5-4,CASSFAGVPSYEQYF
TRBJ1-1,TRBV4-1,CASSQDRDTEAFF
TRBJ1-1,TRBV19,CASSRGTGVVSEAFF
TRBJ2-7,TRBV5-1,CASSLEWTREQYF
TRBJ1-2,TRBV2,CASSDSNSYGYTF
TRBJ1-5,TRBV4-1,CASSPGQSTLYSNQPQHF
TRBJ2-2,TRBV5-1,CASSLTSAGELFF
TRBJ1-5,TRBV30,CAWSPRGLNQPQHF
TRBJ1-2,TRBV6-2/TRBV6-3,CASSQGGGYTF
TRBJ2-3,TRBV27,CASSLYSLHTQYF
TRBJ2-7,TRBV6-5,CASSPDRGPSYEQYF
TRBJ2-7,TRBV29-1,CSVVPLTGVGYEQYF
TRBJ2-7,TRBV4-1,CASSQWDRGLEQYF
TRBJ1-2,TRBV6-2/TRBV6-3,CASSRDIDYTF
TRBJ2-3,TRBV29-1,CSIGTGQADTQYF
TRBJ1-5,TRBV19,CASSIDLGGSNQPQHF
TRBJ1-5,TRBV5-1,CASSAGQGGDQPQHF
TRBJ2-7,TRBV28,CASIQSGTGGYEQYF
TRBJ2-7,TRBV28,CASTTGVYEQYF
TRBJ2-7,TRBV4-2,CASSQGGGGEQYF
TRBJ1-2,TRBV15,CATSRDRGTAGLNGYTF
TRBJ2-7,TRBV3-1/TRBV3-2,CASSKRDRGSHEQYF
TRBJ2-1,TRBV27,CASRLALVQFF
TRBJ2-7,TRBV6-5,CASSPRGWNEQYF
TRBJ2-3,TRBV9,CASSPRAGESTDTQYF
TRBJ1-5,TRBV4-1,CASSQGQGYNQPQHF
TRBJ2-7,TRBV7-9,CASSMPGQGYEQYF
TRBJ2-7,TRBV27,CASGDTWGYEQYF
TRBJ2-7,TRBV6-1,CASSEKLRVSEQYF
TRBJ2-7,TRBV6-6,CASSSPRGAGGPEQYF
TRBJ1-1,TRBV15,CATSRKGVTEAFF
TRBJ1-3,TRBV10-3,CAIRGQVDSGNTIYF
TRBJ2-7,TRBV7-9,CASSLTGGYEQYF
TRBJ2-7,TRBV6-6,CASSYTDYSGGEQYF
TRBJ2-5,TRBV5-6,CASSLGLAGPGRETQYF
TRBJ1-1,TRBV7-9,CASSLQGIMNTEAFF
TRBJ2-7,TRBV6-2/TRBV6-3,CASSYNTPGDEQYF